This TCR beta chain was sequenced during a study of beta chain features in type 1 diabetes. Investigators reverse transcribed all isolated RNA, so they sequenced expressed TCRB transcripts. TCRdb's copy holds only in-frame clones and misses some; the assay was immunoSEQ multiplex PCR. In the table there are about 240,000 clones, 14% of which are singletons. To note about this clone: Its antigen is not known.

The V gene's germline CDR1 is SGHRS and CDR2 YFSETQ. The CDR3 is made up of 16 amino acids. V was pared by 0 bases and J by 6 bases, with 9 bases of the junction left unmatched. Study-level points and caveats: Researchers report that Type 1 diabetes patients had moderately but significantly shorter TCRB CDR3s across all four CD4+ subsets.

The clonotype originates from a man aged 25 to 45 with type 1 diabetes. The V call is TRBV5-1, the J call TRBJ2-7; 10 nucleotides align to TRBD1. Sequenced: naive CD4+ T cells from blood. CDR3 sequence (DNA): TGCGCCAGCAGCTTGGTACCGGGACAGGGGCTCACCGAGCAGTACTTC. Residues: CASSLVPGQGLTEQYF.